The 17 T cell receptor beta chains listed next were all sequenced from one sample in a study of cytomegalovirus exposure and HLA in healthy donors. The PCR made use of 60 Vbeta and 13 Jbeta primers. Sequenced by immunoSEQ multiplex PCR; TCRdb stores in-frame clones only, minus some. The sample shows under 150,000 clones, around 63% of them seen only once. Sequenced material: PBMCs. These receptors were taken from a man aged 40-55 years in good health and CMV-seropositive.

The chain joins TRBV29-1 to TRBJ1-1, with D hard to call. The ends were cut back, 3 bases at V and 1 base at J, with 9 bases in the middle. The CDR3 length is 13 residues. Germline V gene data show CDR1 as SQVTM and CDR2 as ANQGSEA. For the CDR3, the DNA is TGCAGCGTTGATCGGCCAGGGAACACTGAAGCTTTCTTT. Its translation: CSVDRPGNTEAFF.

In its sample, this clone was seen once. The V and J genes are TRBV13 and TRBJ1-3; the D gene is possibly TRBD1 (6 bases). The CDR3 spans 15 residues. Trimming took off 5 bases at V and 2 bases at J, with 13 bases between the two ends. CDR1 is PRHDT, CDR2 FYEKMQ, per germline (reference sequence). The CDR3 bases are TGTGCCAGCAGCGCACAGGGTTACGCTGGAAACACCATATATTTT. It translates to CASSAQGYAGNTIYF.

V is TRBV27 and J is TRBJ2-7; D gene uncertain. The V end was cut by 3 bases, the J end by 0 bases, with 12 bases between. The CDR3 covers 15 residues. Germline V gene lookup returns CDR1 MNHEY and CDR2 SMNVEV (reference sequence). CDR3 coding DNA: TGTGCCAGCAGTTTCCAGGTCCCAAGCTCCTACGAGCAGTACTTC. It specifies CASSFQVPSSYEQYF.

CDR3 amino acids: CASSSRGGQGDNEQFF. Here the CDR3 DNA reads TGTGCCAGCAGCTCAAGAGGCGGACAGGGGGACAATGAGCAGTTCTTC. V and J are TRBV7-3 and TRBJ2-1; 10 nucleotides line up with TRBD1. Trimming cost V 4 bases and J 5 bases; bases outside gene matches: 8. Looked up from germline, CDR1 is SGHTA and CDR2 is FQGTGA. The CDR3 runs 16 residues. The variable domain in full, completed from reference TRBV7-3 and TRBJ2-1, reads GAGVSQTPSNKVTEKGKYVELRCDPISGHTALYWYRQSLGQGPEFLIYFQGTGAADDSGLPNDRFFAVRPEGSVSTLKIQRTERGDSAVYLCASSSRGGQGDNEQFFGPGTRLTVL.

The CDR3 nucleotides read TGTGCCAGTAACTCCCTATCAGGGATTGTAGCTGAAGCTTTCTTT. Translating it yields CASNSLSGIVAEAFF. The chain has TRBV19 and TRBJ1-1, with a possible D match to TRBD1 (5 bases). The germline V and J ends were trimmed by 7 bases and 6 bases, with 21 bases remaining between them. The CDR3 has 15 residues. Germline CDR1 reads LNHDA; CDR2 reads SQIVND (reference sequence).

This clone was picked up a small number of times. This chain links TRBV13 with TRBJ2-1; TRBD2 agrees at 12 bases. The CDR3 runs 16 residues. CDR1 is PRHDT, CDR2 FYEKMQ, per germline (reference sequence). The V segment lost 0 bases and the J segment 6 bases; nucleotides outside the gene matches: 3. CDR3 nucleotides: TGTGCCAGCAGCTTAGGCCGACTAGCGGGAGTCAATGAGCAGTTCTTC. The encoded protein is CASSLGRLAGVNEQFF.

V gene TRBV10-3 combines with J gene TRBJ1-3, with D uncertain. The germline V gene encodes CDR1 ENHRY and CDR2 SYGVKD. The germline V and J ends were trimmed by 6 bases and 3 bases, with 9 bases remaining between them. The CDR3 extends over 13 amino acids. CDR3 in amino acids: CAIRSGDGNTIYF. CDR3 nucleotide sequence: TGTGCCATCAGATCCGGGGATGGAAACACCATATATTTT.

The rearrangement uses TRBV10-2 and TRBJ2-6; 12 nucleotides line up with TRBD1. V was pared by 1 base and J by 2 bases, with 0 bases of the junction left unmatched. Germline V gene lookup returns CDR1 WSHSY and CDR2 SAAADI. CDR3 length equals 17 residues. The CDR3 DNA reads as TGCGCCAGCAGTGAGTGGGACAGGGGGCCTGGGGCCAACGTCCTGACTTTC. Its protein is CASSEWDRGPGANVLTF.

V is TRBV21-1 and J is TRBJ2-2; the D segment call TRBD2 is taken from the table without a DNA check. TRBV21-1 is tagged as a pseudogene. This CDR3 contains 15 residues. The CDR3 reads CASSKCSGNTGELFF. The CDR3 region has the DNA TGTGCCAGCAGCAAATGTAGCGGGAACACCGGGGAGCTGTTTTTT.

The gene calls are TRBV27 and TRBJ2-5, with TRBD2 as a possible D gene (6 bases). CDR1 MNHEY and CDR2 SMNVEV come from the germline V gene (reference sequence). The ends were cut back, 7 bases at V and 4 bases at J, with 16 bases in the middle. The length of the CDR3 is 14 residues. CDR3 in amino acids: CASMSPGETETQYF. Written as DNA, the CDR3 is TGTGCCAGCATGAGTCCGGGGGAGACAGAGACCCAGTACTTC.

This rearrangement joins TRBV29-1 to TRBJ2-3; D unclear. This CDR3 region has 12 residues. V was shortened by 4 bases and J by 2 bases, with 7 bases between the two germline ends. CDR1 SQVTM and CDR2 ANQGSEA come from the germline V gene. CDR3 in DNA: TGCAGCGTTGGAGGAGCCACAGATACGCAGTATTTT. Amino acid sequence: CSVGGATDTQYF.

The chain links TRBV28 to TRBJ2-7; TRBD1 might be the D (5 bases). This CDR3 has 15 amino acids. Germline CDR1 is MDHEN and CDR2 is SYDVKM. V lost 5 bases to trimming and J lost 2 bases, with 16 bases between them. CDR3: CASSPQDPTTYEQYF. The CDR3, as DNA: TGTGCCAGCAGTCCACAGGACCCAACAACCTACGAGCAGTACTTC.

As regards this clone: One end of the junction varies from germline; a read error may be responsible. Written as DNA, the CDR3 is TGTGCCATCAGTTACTTGGCAGGGGTCACTGAAGCTTTCTTT. Translated, it gives CAISYLAGVTEAFF. V usage is TRBV6-6 and J usage is TRBJ1-1; D perhaps matches TRBD1 (6 bases). This CDR3 has 14 residues. CDR1 is MNHNY and CDR2 is SVGAGI in the germline V gene (reference sequence).

The rearrangement links TRBV6-5 to TRBJ2-2; D gene unclear. The CDR3 sequence is 14 residues long. Per germline, CDR1 MNHEY and CDR2 SVGAGI. Trimming shortened V by 3 bases and J by 6 bases, and 11 bases separated the two germline ends. This CDR3 reads CASSYPGISGELFF. In DNA form, the CDR3 reads TGTGCCAGCAGTTATCCGGGTATCTCCGGGGAGCTGTTTTTT.

This clone has just a few counts. The V and J genes are TRBV18 and TRBJ2-7, with 8 bases fitting TRBD1. CDR1 is KGHSH, CDR2 LQKENI, per germline. This CDR3 has 15 residues. Germline trimming cut 6 bases from V and 0 bases from J; bases unmatched to any gene: 7. CDR3 sequence (DNA): TGTGCCAGCTCCCCAGCCGACAGGGGCTCCTACGAGCAGTACTTC. Translation gives CASSPADRGSYEQYF.

The chain has TRBV6-6 and TRBJ1-1; D is possibly TRBD1 (5 bases). This CDR3 region has 14 residues. The germline CDR1 and CDR2 sequences are MNHNY and SVGAGI (reference sequence). V gave up 4 bases and J gave up 2 bases, with 11 bases separating them. The CDR3 coding sequence is TGTGCCAGCAGTTCCCGGCAGGGTAACACTGAAGCTTTCTTT. Translation: CASSSRQGNTEAFF.

V and J are TRBV12-5 and TRBJ1-1; D is unresolved. Trimming took off 1 base at V and 6 bases at J, with 6 bases between the two ends. Germline CDR1 and CDR2: LGHNT and FRNRAP. This CDR3 comprises 12 residues. In nucleotides, the CDR3 is TGTGCTAGTGGTTTGGGGCAATCTGAAGCTTTCTTT. It codes for CASGLGQSEAFF.